These 17 T cell receptor beta chains were all obtained from the same sample, sequenced in a study of T cells in Graves' hyperthyroidism and ophthalmopathy. TCR beta CDR3 regions were amplified from RNA. HTBI primers were the set used in a first-round RT-PCR of the TCR CDR3. Via MiXCR, TCRdb re-called the multiplex PCR reads, giving one row per CDR3 protein. Of roughly 650,000 distinct CDR3 sequences listed, about a sixth were seen once; the top ten hold 2.5% to 4%. Sequenced: blood. The receptor set was obtained from a woman in her thirties or forties with Graves' ophthalmopathy.

This clonotype occurred many times. CDR3 residues: CSAPVGALAGDLNEQFF. The CDR3 DNA reads as TGCAGTGCTCCGGTGGGGGCGCTAGCGGGAGATCTCAATGAGCAGTTCTTC. V is TRBV20-1 and J is TRBJ2-1; 10 nucleotides line up with TRBD2. The CDR3 has 17 amino acids. CDR1 and CDR2 from the germline V gene are DFQATT and SNEGSKA (reference sequence). V trimming: 5 bases; J trimming: 6 bases; junction bases outside the gene matches: 16.

The J gene is TRBJ2-5, the V gene TRBV12-3 or TRBV12-4; 9 bases match TRBD2. V trimming: 5 bases; J trimming: 4 bases; junction bases outside the gene matches: 5. CDR3 size: 14 residues. In DNA form, the CDR3 reads TGTGCCAGCAGTCAGACTAGCGGCGGAGAGACCCAGTACTTC. This encodes CASSQTSGGETQYF.

This clonotype was observed many times. V is TRBV6-6 and J is TRBJ1-1; possible D gene TRBD1, 6 bases. Trimming stripped 4 bases from V and 7 bases from J, with 13 bases between. Germline V lookup: CDR1 MNHNY, CDR2 SVGAGI (reference sequence). This CDR3 is built from 13 residues. The CDR3: CASSFTGRVEAFF. The CDR3 nucleotides are TGTGCCAGCAGTTTTACAGGGAGAGTTGAAGCTTTCTTT.

The chain carries TRBV10-1 and TRBJ1-1, with 10 bases that match TRBD1. The CDR3 runs to 16 residues. V dropped 4 bases and J dropped 2; count of bases not matched to a gene: 7. CDR1 and CDR2 from the germline V gene are WNHNN and SYGVQD (reference sequence). The CDR3 nucleotides read TGCGCCAGCAGTGTTGGGGACAGGGGCGCCAACACTGAAGCTTTCTTT. This encodes CASSVGDRGANTEAFF.

In this sample, this clonotype turned up many times. The CDR3 DNA reads as TGTGCCTGGGAAAGGGACAGCACAGATACGCAGTATTTT. This sequence encodes CAWERDSTDTQYF. The chain joins TRBV30 to TRBJ2-3; D assignment may be TRBD1 or TRBD2 (5 bases each). The germline V gene encodes CDR1 GTSNPN and CDR2 SVGIG (reference sequence). V lost 5 bases to trimming and J lost 0 bases, with 9 bases between them. The CDR3 consists of 13 residues.

This clonotype appeared many times. The chain combines TRBV3-1 with TRBJ2-5, with D possibly being TRBD2 (6 bases). The CDR3 is made up of 14 amino acids. Germline CDR1 reads LGHDT; CDR2 reads YNNKEL (reference sequence). V shed 3 bases and J shed 3 bases, with 11 bases lying between them. The CDR3 bases are TGTGCCAGCAGCCAGGTGCCGGGGGAAGAGACCCAGTACTTC. Translating it yields CASSQVPGEETQYF.

The rearrangement joins TRBV6-5 to TRBJ1-5; 9 bases fit TRBD1. The CDR3 has 15 amino acids. The J segment lost 6 bases and the V segment lost 4 bases, leaving 7 bases of the junction unmatched. CDR1 is MNHEY, CDR2 SVGAGI, per germline. CDR3 DNA: TGTGCCAGCAGTTCGGGACAGGGTGAAGTTCAGCCCCAGCATTTT. Residues: CASSSGQGEVQPQHF.

As regards this clonotype: This could be a read error, since a much larger clone is one nucleotide away. The V and J genes are TRBV2 and TRBJ1-5, with TRBD1 identical over 8 bases. Per the germline V gene, CDR1 is SNHLY and CDR2 is FYNNEI. The CDR3 covers 15 residues. This CDR3 reads CANSEGRGQRQPQHF. The DNA of the CDR3 is TGTGCCAACAGTGAGGGCAGGGGGCAAAGACAGCCCCAGCATTTT.

This clonotype was picked up many times. CDR3 sequence: CASSPRIDTGELFF. As DNA, the CDR3 is TGTGCCAGCTCACCACGGATAGACACCGGGGAGCTGTTTTTT. This rearrangement joins TRBV18 to TRBJ2-2; D gene uncertain. This CDR3 has 14 amino acids. CDR1 KGHSH and CDR2 LQKENI come from the germline V gene. V lost 1 base to trimming and J lost 3 bases, with 6 bases between them.

V gene TRBV4-1 combines with J gene TRBJ2-1, with a possible D match to TRBD1 (5 bases). Germline lookup yields CDR1 MGHRA and CDR2 YSYEKL. Trimming left V 3 bases short and J 7 bases short, with 19 bases between. This CDR3 comprises 16 residues. The CDR3 loop is CASSHSLGVDGNEQFF. CDR3 coding DNA: TGCGCCAGCAGCCACTCGCTAGGGGTCGATGGAAATGAGCAGTTCTTC.

This clonotype was counted at least ten times. The CDR3 DNA is TGTGCCAGCAGCTTAAGGTTGGGGTGGAGCTACGAGCAGTACTTC. Protein sequence: CASSLRLGWSYEQYF. This rearrangement joins TRBV11-2 to TRBJ2-7; D gene unclear. The CDR3 is 15 residues long. Germline V gene data show CDR1 as SGHAT and CDR2 as FQNNGV. Trimming took off 2 bases at V and 3 bases at J, with 14 bases between the two ends.

The gene calls are TRBV29-1 and TRBJ2-2; 9 bases are a match to TRBD1. This CDR3 spans 15 amino acids. Germline V gene data show CDR1 as SQVTM and CDR2 as ANQGSEA. V dropped 3 bases and J dropped 2; count of bases not matched to a gene: 4. CDR3 sequence: CSVERGQGNTGELFF. The CDR3 nucleotides read TGCAGCGTTGAGAGGGGACAGGGCAACACCGGGGAGCTGTTTTTT.

The V gene is TRBV30, the J gene TRBJ2-3; 10 nucleotides align to TRBD2. V lost 1 base, J lost 5 bases, and 3 bases stayed unmatched. The CDR3 consists of 14 residues. Germline CDR1 and CDR2: GTSNPN and SVGIG (reference sequence). CDR3 protein: CAWSGAGGIDTQYF. CDR3 nucleotides: TGTGCCTGGAGTGGAGCGGGGGGGATAGATACGCAGTATTTT.

This chain joins TRBV4-1 and TRBJ2-7, with a weak D call TRBD2 (5 bases). The CDR3 has 14 residues. Germline CDR1 is MGHRA and CDR2 is YSYEKL. V was cut by 2 bases and J by 4 bases, with 12 bases left in between. In DNA form, the CDR3 reads TGCGCCAGCAGCCAACCGGGATCTATTTACGAGCAGTACTTC. Amino acid sequence: CASSQPGSIYEQYF.

A word on this clonotype: Possible read error: a much larger clone is one base away. The V and J genes are TRBV20-1 and TRBJ1-1; D not resolved. CDR1 and CDR2 from the germline V gene are DFQATT and SNEGSKA (reference sequence). The length of the CDR3 is 12 residues. The CDR3 loop reads CSARSGNTEALF. The DNA for the CDR3 is TGCAGTGCTAGATCGGGGAACACTGAAGCTCTCTTT.

The table lists this clonotype with many counts. This chain links TRBV19 with TRBJ1-2, with a tentative D call TRBD1 (5 bases). There are 15 residues in the CDR3. V was trimmed by 4 bases and J by 0 bases, leaving 12 bases between them. Germline loops: CDR1 LNHDA, CDR2 SQIVND (reference sequence). CDR3 residues: CASSTMTATNYGYTF. CDR3 DNA sequence: TGTGCCAGTAGTACCATGACAGCGACTAACTATGGCTACACCTTC.

J is TRBJ2-2 and V is TRBV10-3; D is perhaps TRBD2 (5 bases). Germline V gives CDR1 ENHRY, CDR2 SYGVKD. This CDR3 comprises 13 residues. Trimming took off 6 bases at V and 6 bases at J, with 11 bases between the two ends. The CDR3 spells CAISRTASGELFF. The CDR3 nucleotides are TGTGCCATCAGCCGGACTGCTTCCGGGGAGCTGTTTTTT.